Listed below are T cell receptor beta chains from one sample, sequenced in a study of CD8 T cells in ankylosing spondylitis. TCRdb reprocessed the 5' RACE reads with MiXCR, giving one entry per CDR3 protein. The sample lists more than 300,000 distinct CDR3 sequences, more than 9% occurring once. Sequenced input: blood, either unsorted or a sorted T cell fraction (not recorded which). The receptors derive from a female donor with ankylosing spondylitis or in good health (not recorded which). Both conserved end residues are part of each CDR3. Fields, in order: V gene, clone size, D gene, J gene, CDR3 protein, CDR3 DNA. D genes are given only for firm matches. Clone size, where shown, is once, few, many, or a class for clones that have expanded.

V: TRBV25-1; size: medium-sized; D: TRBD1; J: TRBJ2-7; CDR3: CATATGAYEQYF; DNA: TGTGCCACCGCGACAGGGGCCTACGAGCAGTACTTC
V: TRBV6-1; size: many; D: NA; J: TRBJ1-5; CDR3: CASSERSNQPQHF; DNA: TGTGCCAGCAGTGAGAGGAGCAATCAGCCCCAGCATTTT
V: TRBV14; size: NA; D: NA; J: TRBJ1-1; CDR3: CASSQVGLLNTEAFF; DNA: TGTGCCAGCAGCCAAGTCGGGCTTCTGAACACTGAAGCTTTCTTT
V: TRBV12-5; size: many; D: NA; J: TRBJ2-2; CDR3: CASGLASGVNTGELFF; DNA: TGTGCTAGTGGTTTGGCCAGCGGAGTTAACACCGGGGAGCTGTTTTTT
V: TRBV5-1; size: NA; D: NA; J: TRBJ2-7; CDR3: CASSFGAGTGAFEEQYF; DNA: TGCGCCAGCAGCTTCGGGGCCGGGACGGGGGCCTTTGAGGAGCAGTACTTC
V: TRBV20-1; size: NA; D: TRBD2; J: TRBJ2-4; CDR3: CSARGSGGRGGFKNIQYF; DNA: TGCAGTGCTAGAGGGTCCGGCGGGAGAGGCGGCTTTAAAAACATTCAGTACTTC
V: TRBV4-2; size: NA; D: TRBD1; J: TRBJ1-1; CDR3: CASKQGTNTEAFF; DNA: TGTGCCAGCAAACAGGGGACGAACACTGAAGCTTTCTTT
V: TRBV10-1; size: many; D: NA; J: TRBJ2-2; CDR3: CASSEMGVNTGELFF; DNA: TGCGCCAGCAGTGAAATGGGAGTAAACACCGGGGAGCTGTTTTTT
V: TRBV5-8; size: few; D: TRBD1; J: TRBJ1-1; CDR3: CASSARTGDRDGTEAFF; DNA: TGTGCCAGCAGCGCCCGAACGGGGGACAGGGATGGCACTGAAGCTTTCTTT
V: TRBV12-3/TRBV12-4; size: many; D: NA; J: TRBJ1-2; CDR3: CASSTVLYGYTF; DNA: TGTGCCAGCTCCACAGTACTCTATGGCTACACCTTC
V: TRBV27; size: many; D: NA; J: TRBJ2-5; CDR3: CASSEGRRETQYF; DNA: TGTGCCAGCAGTGAAGGGCGTCGGGAGACCCAGTACTTC
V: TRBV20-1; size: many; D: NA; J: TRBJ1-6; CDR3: CSAEGMGNSPLHF; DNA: TGCAGTGCTGAAGGGATGGGAAATTCACCCCTCCACTTT
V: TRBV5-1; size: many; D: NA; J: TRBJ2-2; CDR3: CASNTFANTGELFF; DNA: TGCGCCAGTAATACTTTCGCGAACACCGGGGAGCTGTTTTTT
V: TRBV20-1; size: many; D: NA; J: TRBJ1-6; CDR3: CSASSTGSSPLHF; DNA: TGCAGTGCTAGTTCTACTGGGAGTTCACCCCTCCACTTT
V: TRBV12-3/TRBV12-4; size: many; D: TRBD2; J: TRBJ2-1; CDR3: CASSPRTGGLYNEQFF; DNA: TGTGCCAGCAGTCCGCGGACGGGAGGGCTCTACAATGAGCAGTTCTTC
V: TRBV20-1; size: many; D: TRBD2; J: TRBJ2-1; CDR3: CSARPLAGGYNEQFF; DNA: TGCAGTGCTAGACCGCTAGCGGGTGGGTACAATGAGCAGTTCTTC
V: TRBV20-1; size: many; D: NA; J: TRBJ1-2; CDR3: CSAYGRRLNYGYTF; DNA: TGCAGTGCATATGGCAGACGGCTAAACTATGGCTACACCTTC
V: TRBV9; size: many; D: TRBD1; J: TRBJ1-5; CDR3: CASSVGQGGGNQPQHF; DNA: TGTGCCAGCAGCGTAGGACAGGGTGGCGGCAATCAGCCCCAGCATTTT
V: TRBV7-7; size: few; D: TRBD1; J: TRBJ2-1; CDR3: CASSSRTGATYNEQFF; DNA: TGTGCTAGCAGCTCAAGGACAGGGGCGACCTACAATGAGCAGTTCTTC
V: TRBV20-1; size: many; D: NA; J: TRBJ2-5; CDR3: CSADASTYQETQYF; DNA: TGCAGTGCTGACGCCTCTACGTACCAAGAGACCCAGTACTTC
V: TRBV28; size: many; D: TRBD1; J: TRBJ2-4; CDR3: CASSLYPGQGMGSKNIQYF; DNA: TGTGCCAGCAGTTTATATCCGGGACAGGGGATGGGGTCCAAAAACATTCAGTACTTC
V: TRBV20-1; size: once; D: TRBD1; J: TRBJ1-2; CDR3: CTATSGTGYGYTF; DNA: TGCACTGCCACCTCCGGGACAGGCTATGGCTACACCTTC
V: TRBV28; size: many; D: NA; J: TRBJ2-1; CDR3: CASSLSRSGKNSYNEQFF; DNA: TGTGCCAGCAGTTTATCTCGGTCAGGAAAAAACTCCTACAATGAGCAGTTCTTC
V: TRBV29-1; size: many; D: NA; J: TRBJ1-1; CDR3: CSVVVSDTEAFF; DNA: TGCAGCGTTGTAGTATCAGACACTGAAGCTTTCTTT
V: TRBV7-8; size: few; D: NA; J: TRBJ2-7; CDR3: CASSSHLYEQYF; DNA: TGTGCCAGCAGTTCACACCTCTACGAGCAGTACTTC
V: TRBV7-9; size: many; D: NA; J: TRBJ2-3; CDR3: CASSREGGRSTDTQYF; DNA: TGTGCCAGCAGTCGCGAAGGGGGTCGAAGCACAGATACGCAGTATTTT
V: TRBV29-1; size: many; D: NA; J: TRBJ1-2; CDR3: CSSGGSNYGYTF; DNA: TGCAGCTCTGGGGGATCTAACTATGGCTACACCTTC
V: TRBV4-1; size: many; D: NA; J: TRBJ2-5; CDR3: CASSQDMERGQYF; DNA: TGCGCCAGCAGCCAAGATATGGAGAGGGGCCAGTACTTC
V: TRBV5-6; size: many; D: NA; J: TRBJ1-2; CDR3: CASSPPYRVEYGYTF; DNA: TGTGCCAGCAGCCCCCCCTACAGGGTTGAATATGGCTACACCTTC
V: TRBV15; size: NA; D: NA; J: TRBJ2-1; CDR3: CATSRDFGLAEQFF; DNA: TGTGCCACCAGCAGAGATTTCGGGCTCGCGGAGCAGTTCTTC
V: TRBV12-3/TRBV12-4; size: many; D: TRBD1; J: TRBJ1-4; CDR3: CASSLEEGAVEKLFF; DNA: TGTGCCAGCAGTTTAGAAGAGGGGGCAGTGGAAAAACTGTTTTTT
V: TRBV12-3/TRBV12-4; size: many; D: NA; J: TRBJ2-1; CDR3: CASNPQDAYNEQFF; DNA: TGTGCCAGCAACCCCCAAGACGCTTACAATGAGCAGTTCTTC
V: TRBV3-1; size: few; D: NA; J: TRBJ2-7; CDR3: CASSQDGGSFSYEQYF; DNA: TGTGCCAGCAGCCAAGATGGGGGATCCTTCTCCTACGAGCAGTACTTC
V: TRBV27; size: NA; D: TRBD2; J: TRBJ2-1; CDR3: CASEVAGGRSYNEQFF; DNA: TGTGCCAGCGAGGTAGCGGGAGGGAGATCCTACAATGAGCAGTTCTTC
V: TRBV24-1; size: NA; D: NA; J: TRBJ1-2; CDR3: CATSASGENYGDTF; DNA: TGTGCCACCAGTGCATCAGGGGAGAACTATGGCGACACCTTC
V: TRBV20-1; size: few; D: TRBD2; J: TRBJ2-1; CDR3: CSALTTSADSYNEQFF; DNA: TGCAGTGCGTTAACTACTAGCGCCGACTCCTACAATGAGCAGTTCTTC
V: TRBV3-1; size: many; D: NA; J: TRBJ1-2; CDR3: CASSETANYGYTF; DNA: TGTGCCAGCAGCGAGACAGCTAACTATGGCTACACCTTC
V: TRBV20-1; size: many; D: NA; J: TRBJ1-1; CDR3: CSASSYGRGTEAFF; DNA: TGCAGTGCTAGTTCGTACGGGAGGGGGACTGAAGCTTTCTTT
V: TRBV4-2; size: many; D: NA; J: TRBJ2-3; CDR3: CASSQEPPGLTTDTQYF; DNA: TGTGCCAGCAGCCAAGAACCCCCGGGACTTACTACAGATACGCAGTATTTT
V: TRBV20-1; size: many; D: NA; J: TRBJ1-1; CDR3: CSAFGLVNEAFF; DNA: TGCAGTGCTTTTGGGCTTGTTAATGAAGCTTTCTTT
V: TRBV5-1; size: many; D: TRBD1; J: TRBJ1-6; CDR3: CASSPGQGPNSPLHF; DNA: TGCGCCAGCAGCCCTGGACAGGGGCCTAATTCACCCCTCCACTTT
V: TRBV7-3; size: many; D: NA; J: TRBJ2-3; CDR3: CASSSPSTDTQYF; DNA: TGTGCCAGCAGCTCACCTAGCACAGATACGCAGTATTTT
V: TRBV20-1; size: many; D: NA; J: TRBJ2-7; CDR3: CSARPDSYEQYF; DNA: TGCAGTGCTAGACCGGACAGCTACGAGCAGTACTTC
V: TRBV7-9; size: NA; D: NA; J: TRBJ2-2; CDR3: CASVSQGGTVTGELFF; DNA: TGTGCCAGCGTGTCCCAAGGAGGGACAGTGACCGGGGAGCTGTTTTTT
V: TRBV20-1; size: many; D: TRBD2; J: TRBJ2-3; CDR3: CSARGPGLGTDTQYF; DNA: TGCAGTGCTAGAGGACCGGGACTAGGCACAGATACGCAGTATTTT
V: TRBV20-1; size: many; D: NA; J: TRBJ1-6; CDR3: CSARQSSYNSPLHF; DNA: TGCAGTGCTAGACAGAGCTCCTATAATTCACCCCTCCACTTT
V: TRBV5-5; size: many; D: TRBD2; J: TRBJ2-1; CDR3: CASSGGLAGAAYNEQFF; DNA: TGTGCCAGCAGCGGGGGACTAGCGGGGGCCGCCTACAATGAGCAGTTCTTC
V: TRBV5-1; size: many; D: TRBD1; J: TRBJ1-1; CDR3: CASIGGVSTEAFF; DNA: TGCGCCAGCATAGGGGGCGTAAGCACTGAAGCTTTCTTT
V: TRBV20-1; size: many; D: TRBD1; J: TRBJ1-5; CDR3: CSALGRGVQPQHF; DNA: TGCAGTGCTCTCGGCAGGGGGGTTCAGCCCCAGCATTTT
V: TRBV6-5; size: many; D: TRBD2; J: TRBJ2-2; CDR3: CASSYSYRTSDSGELFF; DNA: TGTGCCAGCAGTTACTCGTATCGGACTAGCGACTCCGGGGAGCTGTTTTTT
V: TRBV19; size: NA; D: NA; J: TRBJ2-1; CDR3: CASSDPLLSSYNEQFF; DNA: TGTGCCAGTAGCGATCCCCTCTTGAGCTCCTACAATGAGCAGTTCTTC
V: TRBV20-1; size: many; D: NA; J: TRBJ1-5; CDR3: CSAGNRGQPQHF; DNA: TGCAGTGCGGGGAACAGAGGGCAGCCCCAGCATTTT
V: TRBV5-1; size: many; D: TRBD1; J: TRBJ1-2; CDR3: CASSTGQGGFNNYGYTF; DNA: TGCGCCAGCAGCACGGGACAGGGAGGATTCAATAACTATGGCTACACCTTC
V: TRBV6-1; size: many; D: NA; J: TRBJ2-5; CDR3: CATAIPGRETQYF; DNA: TGTGCCACCGCTATCCCCGGTAGGGAGACCCAGTACTTC